This TCR beta chain was recorded in a study of CXCR3-negative and CXCR3-positive naive CD8 T cells (dated by TCRdb to the late 2010s). Background for the entire study: In total, approximately 130 million TRB reads were obtained, or roughly 1.5 +/- 0.3 million reads per library. Diversity and physicochemical repertoire analyses were performed on 11 donors pooled from two independent experiments. For the TRBV-TRBJ cluster analysis, the naive subsets came from roughly 5 donors, while the memory cells came from 3 donors. What the authors observed across the whole study: Comparably high repertoire diversity was found in both naive subsets, whereas much lower repertoire diversity was found in memory CD8+ T cells. Because surface CD5, which has been linked to self-reactivity in mice, was comparable between naive subsets, TCR interaction strength was also inferred from TRB CDR3 physicochemical properties. Freshly isolated PBMCs were used for most assays because CXCR3 expression went down partially after cryopreservation. Similar TRBV-TRBJ usage was shown by naive CXCR3-negative and CXCR3-positive cells from the same donor, whereas distinct patterns were shown by memory cells. Compared with CXCR3-negative naive cells, CXCR3-positive naive cells had TRB CDR3s with higher hydrophobicity (lower Kidera factor 4), lower energy, and higher strength and volume indices.

Note on this clonotype: No antigen is known for it.

The CDR3 starts with the cysteine, ends with the phenylalanine, and has 13 residues. The protein alone is recorded here. This sample was sequenced with a NextSeq 550. The Human TCR Profiling Kit (MiLaboratory) was used to prepare UMI-labeled 5' RACE TRB cDNA libraries. cDNA synthesis used the entire amount of extracted RNA, and PCR amplification then used the entire amount of cDNA produced. Libraries were prepared in parallel with an identical number of PCR cycles. The authors processed their data as follows. About 50,000 +/- 10,000 unique UMI-labeled TRB cDNA molecules per library were extracted with MIGEC and MiXCR, with at least two reads per UMI required. On average, approximately 40,000 +/- 10,000 functional in-frame TRB CDR3 nucleotide clonotypes lacking stop codons were found per library. After downsampling to 5000 UMI-labeled TRB molecules per sample, diversity metrics, including normalized Shannon-Wiener and Chao1, were computed in VDJtools. For the central five CDR3 residues, VDJtools calculated physicochemical properties weighted by clonotype size, namely interaction energy, strength, volume and Kidera factor 4. Reprocessed by TCRdb, the reads give a single entry per CDR3 protein sequence, without DNA. TCRdb assigned the V and J calls; the authors' analysis was not used. The sample table holds about 98,000 distinct CDR3 sequences. The ten largest clones take up 1.1% of the sample.

For each CD8+ T cell subset, flow sorting was done in triplicate, and roughly 310,000 cells per subset went directly into RLT lysis buffer. Naive CD8+ T cells were defined stringently as CD45RO-CCR7+CD27+CD95- to exclude memory contaminants. Using standard density gradient centrifugation, peripheral blood mononuclear cells were isolated from buffy coats. A FACSAria III was used to flow-sort naive CXCR3-negative and CXCR3-positive CD8+ T cells. Total RNA was extracted from sorted cells with an RNeasy Mini Kit. The chain uses TRBV12-3 or TRBV12-4 and TRBJ2-2; TCRdb names TRBD2, which stays unverified in the absence of DNA. The sequenced sample consisted of naive CXCR3+ CD8+ T cells from blood. The sample's cell subset or site, from its label and the paper: CD45RO-CCR7+CD27+CD95- naive CD8+ T cells expressing CXCR3 (TNR3+). This TCR was sampled from a human donor in good health. Some clones in this sample may be carry-over from other donors' samples. CDR3 loop: CASSLESGEELFF.